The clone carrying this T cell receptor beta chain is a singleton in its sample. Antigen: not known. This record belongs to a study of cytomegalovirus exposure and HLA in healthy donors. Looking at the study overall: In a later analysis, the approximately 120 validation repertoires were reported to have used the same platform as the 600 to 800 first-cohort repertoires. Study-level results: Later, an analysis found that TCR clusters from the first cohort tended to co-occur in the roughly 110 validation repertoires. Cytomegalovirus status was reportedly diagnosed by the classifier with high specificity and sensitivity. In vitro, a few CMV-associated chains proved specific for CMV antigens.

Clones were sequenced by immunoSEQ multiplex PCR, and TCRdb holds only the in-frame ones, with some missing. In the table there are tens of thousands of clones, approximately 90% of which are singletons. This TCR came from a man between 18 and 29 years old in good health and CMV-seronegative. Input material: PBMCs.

CDR3 nucleotide sequence: TGTGCCTGGAGTACCTTACTGGGGAGAAGGGACATTCAGTACTTC. This sequence encodes CAWSTLLGRRDIQYF. The J gene is TRBJ2-4, the V gene TRBV30, with D possibly TRBD2 on 5 matching bases. Trimming shortened V by 2 bases and J by 8 bases, and 19 bases separated the two germline ends. This CDR3 has 15 residues. Germline assignment: CDR1 GTSNPN and CDR2 SVGIG (reference sequence).